Listed here are 3 T cell receptor beta chains from one sample, sequenced in a study of blood T cell repertoires in COVID-19. The repertoire was sequenced with immunoSEQ multiplex PCR; TCRdb's copy has only in-frame clones and lacks some. The sample has 150,000 to 200,000 clones, roughly 88% seen once. The sequenced sample consisted of PBMCs or T cells enriched from blood (not recorded which). Source of these receptors: a woman younger than 30 who had recovered from COVID-19.

V is TRBV10-2 and J is TRBJ1-6; 9 bases align to TRBD1. V was clipped by 8 bases and J by 6 bases; unmatched bases: 5. Germline V CDR1 and CDR2: WSHSY, SAAADI. The CDR3 covers 14 residues. CDR3 loop: CASSGTGINSPLHF. The CDR3 DNA is TGCGCCAGCTCCGGGACAGGGATTAATTCACCCCTCCACTTT.

The J gene is TRBJ1-3, the V gene TRBV18; D gene unclear. V dropped 3 bases and J dropped 4 bases, with 10 bases sitting between them. This CDR3 has 14 amino acids. Germline-derived CDR1 and CDR2 are KGHSH and LQKENI. The chain's CDR3 is CASSPEQHGNTIYF. The CDR3 DNA is TGTGCCAGCTCACCTGAACAGCACGGAAACACCATATATTTT.

The chain joins TRBV19 to TRBJ1-1, with D tentatively TRBD1 (5 bases). Germline CDR1 LNHDA, CDR2 SQIVND (reference sequence). The V gene lost 4 bases and the J gene lost 10 bases, with 25 bases spanning the gap. There are 16 residues in the CDR3. CDR3 amino acids: CASSTAVGRGSQTAFF. CDR3 DNA sequence: TGTGCCAGTAGTACGGCAGTGGGCCGGGGGAGTCAGACAGCTTTCTTT. The full variable domain, in which reference TRBV19 and TRBJ1-1 provide the parts outside the CDR3, is DGGITQSPKYLFRKEGQNVTLSCEQNLNHDAMYWYRQDPGQGLRLIYYSQIVNDFQKGDIAEGYSVSREKKESFPLTVTSAQKNPTAFYLCASSTAVGRGSQTAFFGQGTRLTVV.